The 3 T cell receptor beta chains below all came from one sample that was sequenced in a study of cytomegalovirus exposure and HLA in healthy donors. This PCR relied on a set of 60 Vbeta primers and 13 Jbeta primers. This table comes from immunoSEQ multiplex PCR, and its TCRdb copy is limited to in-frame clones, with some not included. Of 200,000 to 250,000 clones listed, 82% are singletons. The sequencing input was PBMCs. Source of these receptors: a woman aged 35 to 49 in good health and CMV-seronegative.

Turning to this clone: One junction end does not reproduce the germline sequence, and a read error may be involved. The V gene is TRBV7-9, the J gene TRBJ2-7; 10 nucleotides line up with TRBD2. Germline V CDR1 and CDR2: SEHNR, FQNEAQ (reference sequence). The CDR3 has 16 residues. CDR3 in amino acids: CASSLTSGIGSYEQYF. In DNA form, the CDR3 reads TGCGCCAGCAGCTTAACTAGCGGGATAGGTTCCTACGAGCAGTACTTC. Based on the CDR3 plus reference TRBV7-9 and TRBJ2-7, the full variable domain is DTGVSQNPRHKITKRGQNVTFRCDPISEHNRLYWYRQTLGQGPEFLTYFQNEAQLEKSRLLSDRFSAERPKGSFSTLEIQRTEQGDSAMYLCASSLTSGIGSYEQYFGPGTRLTVT.

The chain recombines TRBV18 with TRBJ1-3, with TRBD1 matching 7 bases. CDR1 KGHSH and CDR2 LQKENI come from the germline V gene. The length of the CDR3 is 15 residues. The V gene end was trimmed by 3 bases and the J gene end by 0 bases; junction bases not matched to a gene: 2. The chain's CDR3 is CASSPGQTSGNTIYF. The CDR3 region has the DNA TGTGCCAGCTCACCGGGACAGACCTCTGGAAACACCATATATTTT.

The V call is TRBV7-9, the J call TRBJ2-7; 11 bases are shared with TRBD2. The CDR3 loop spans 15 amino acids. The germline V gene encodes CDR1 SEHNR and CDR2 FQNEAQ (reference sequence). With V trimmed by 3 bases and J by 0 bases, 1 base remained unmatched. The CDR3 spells CASSFLAGGSYEQYF. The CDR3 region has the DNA TGTGCCAGCAGCTTTCTAGCGGGAGGCTCCTACGAGCAGTACTTC. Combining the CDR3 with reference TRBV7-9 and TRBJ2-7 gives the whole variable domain DTGVSQNPRHKITKRGQNVTFRCDPISEHNRLYWYRQTLGQGPEFLTYFQNEAQLEKSRLLSDRFSAERPKGSFSTLEIQRTEQGDSAMYLCASSFLAGGSYEQYFGPGTRLTVT.